Listed below are T cell receptor beta chains from one sample, sequenced in a study of T cell responses to AZD1222 COVID-19 vaccine. Libraries were prepared by immunoSEQ multiplex PCR; TCRdb keeps only in-frame clonotypes and omits some of them. The sample yields about 110,000 clones, more than 70% seen once. Sequences were derived from peripheral blood, sampled on day 0 of MenACWY control vaccination. Source of these receptors: an adult in good health. Each CDR3 is given with its conserved first and last residue. Fields, in order: V gene, clone size, J gene, D gene, CDR3 DNA, CDR3 protein. D genes are given only for firm matches. A row's size may be missing; if present it is once, few, many or a size class.

TRBV18	.	TRBJ2-7	.	TGTGCCAGCTCCCCTGCGGCAAGTTCCTACGAGCAGTACTTC	CASSPAASSYEQYF
TRBV5-4	.	TRBJ2-1	.	TGTGCCAGCAGCTTGCAGGGGGGGGACAATGAGCAGTTCTTC	CASSLQGGDNEQFF
TRBV19	.	TRBJ1-2	TRBD1	TGTGCCAGTTCCCAGGGACAGATCTATGGCTACACCTTC	CASSQGQIYGYTF
TRBV5-4	.	TRBJ2-1	.	TGTGCCAGCATCCAGGGGTATGAGCAGTTCTTC	CASIQGYEQFF
TRBV5-8	few	TRBJ1-2	TRBD1	TGTGCCAGCAGCTCCAGGGGGTCTAGCTATGGCTACACCTTC	CASSSRGSSYGYTF
TRBV6-5	.	TRBJ2-1	TRBD2	TGTGCCAGCAGTTCAATAGCGGGGGGGCTCAATGAGCAGTTCTTC	CASSSIAGGLNEQFF
TRBV12-5	.	TRBJ1-4	TRBD1	TGTGCTAGTGGTTTCCAGGGGCAGGGGGCAACTAATGAAAAACTGTTTTTT	CASGFQGQGATNEKLFF
TRBV5-5	.	TRBJ2-5	.	TGTGCCAGCAGCTTGGCCTCAGGCCAAGAGACCCAGTACTTC	CASSLASGQETQYF
TRBV5-1	.	TRBJ1-1	.	TGCGCCAGCAGCTTGGGGGATCTGAACACTGAAGCTTTCTTT	CASSLGDLNTEAFF
TRBV5-1	.	TRBJ2-1	TRBD2	TGCGCCAGCAGACAGACTAGCGGGTCCTACAATGAGCAGTTCTTC	CASRQTSGSYNEQFF
TRBV6-5	.	TRBJ2-1	.	TGTGCCAGCAGTTACCCGGGGGATTCCTCCTACAATGAGCAGTTCTTC	CASSYPGDSSYNEQFF
TRBV10-3	.	TRBJ1-1	.	TGTGCCATCAGTGATAACGTAGGGGGAATGAACACTGAAGCTTTCTTT	CAISDNVGGMNTEAFF
TRBV5-4	.	TRBJ2-2	.	TGTGCCAGCAGCTTGCGCAGGTCGAACACCGGGGAGCTGTTTTTT	CASSLRRSNTGELFF
TRBV2	.	TRBJ1-1	.	TGTGCCAGCATATTAAGCAGGGTTGGGACTGAAGCTTTCTTT	CASILSRVGTEAFF
TRBV6-5	.	TRBJ1-2	TRBD1	TGTGCCAGCAGTTACTCGGGACAGGGAGGGCAATATGGCTACACCTTC	CASSYSGQGGQYGYTF
TRBV5-1	.	TRBJ2-7	.	TGCGCCAGCAGCCCACGGGGAGCGGCTGGAGAGCAGTACTTC	CASSPRGAAGEQYF
TRBV11-2	.	TRBJ1-1	TRBD1	TGTGCCAGCAGCAACCAGGGGGCGCGGAACACTGAAGCTTTCTTT	CASSNQGARNTEAFF
TRBV27	.	TRBJ2-7	.	TGTGCCAGCAGTTTATCGATTTCAGGGGTTGAGTCCTACGAGCAGTACTTC	CASSLSISGVESYEQYF
TRBV29-1	.	TRBJ2-1	TRBD2	TGCAGCGGCCAGTCTAGCGGGGGGGCGGGTGAGCAGTTCTTC	CSGQSSGGAGEQFF
TRBV3-1/TRBV3-2	.	TRBJ2-1	.	TGTGCCAGCAGCCAAGTTGGGCTGGAGGGTGAGCAGTTCTTC	CASSQVGLEGEQFF
TRBV10-3	.	TRBJ1-1	.	TGTGCCATCAGTGGGGGACATGGGGACACTGAAGCTTTCTTT	CAISGGHGDTEAFF
TRBV7-7	.	TRBJ2-2	TRBD1	TGTGCTAGCAGCTTAGCCCCAGGGGGCTGGGTCACCGGGGAGCTGTTTTTT	CASSLAPGGWVTGELFF
TRBV29-1	.	TRBJ2-3	.	TGCAGCGGCGACGTCCAGACAGATACGCAGTATTTT	CSGDVQTDTQYF
TRBV7-3	.	TRBJ2-1	TRBD2	TGTGCCAGCAGCCTAGGACTAGCGGGGGATCTTGAGCAGTTCTTC	CASSLGLAGDLEQFF
TRBV28	.	TRBJ1-1	.	TGTGCCAGCAGTTCCGGCAGGTTGACGACTGAAGCTTTCTTT	CASSSGRLTTEAFF
TRBV9	.	TRBJ1-3	TRBD1	TGTGCCAGCAGCGTATACGACAGGGGGTACACCATATATTTT	CASSVYDRGYTIYF
TRBV7-2	.	TRBJ1-2	.	TGTGCCAGCAGCTTAGCGTCAGGGCAGGGCTACACCTTC	CASSLASGQGYTF